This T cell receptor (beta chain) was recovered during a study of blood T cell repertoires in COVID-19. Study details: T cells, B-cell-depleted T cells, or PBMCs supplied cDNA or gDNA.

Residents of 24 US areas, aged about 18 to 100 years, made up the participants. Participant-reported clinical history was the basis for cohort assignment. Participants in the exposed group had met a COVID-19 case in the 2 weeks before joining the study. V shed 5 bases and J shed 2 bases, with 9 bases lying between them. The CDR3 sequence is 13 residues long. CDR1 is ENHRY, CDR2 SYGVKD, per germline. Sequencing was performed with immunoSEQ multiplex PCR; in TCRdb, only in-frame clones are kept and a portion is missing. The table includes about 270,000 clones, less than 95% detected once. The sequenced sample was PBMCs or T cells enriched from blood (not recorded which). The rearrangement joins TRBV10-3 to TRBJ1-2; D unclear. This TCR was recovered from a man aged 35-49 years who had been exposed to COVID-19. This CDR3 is CAISSDKNYGYTF. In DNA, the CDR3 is TGTGCCATCAGTTCCGACAAGAACTATGGCTACACCTTC.